Each of the 30 T cell receptor beta chains below was sequenced from the same sample in a study of shared clonotypes between healthy human individuals. Clones were sequenced by immunoSEQ multiplex PCR, and TCRdb holds only the in-frame ones, with some missing. Altogether roughly 500,000 clones are present, 90% to 96% being singletons, with the ten largest covering about 0.057%. Input material: naive CD4+ T cells sorted from blood. Subset described: CD45RA+ positively selected. All receptors derive from a woman in her 30s in good health.

The chain combines TRBV7-9 with TRBJ2-7, with no clear D. V dropped 3 bases and J dropped 0 bases, with 9 bases sitting between them. The CDR3 has 14 residues. In germline, CDR1 is SEHNR, CDR2 FQNEAQ (reference sequence). The CDR3 DNA reads TGTGCCAGCAGCTTCCCGGATACCTCCTACGAGCAGTACTTC. This encodes CASSFPDTSYEQYF.

This chain links TRBV27 with TRBJ2-2, with 10 bases fitting TRBD2. Trimming removed 6 bases from V and 6 bases from J; junction bases left unmatched: 7. There are 15 residues in the CDR3. CDR1 MNHEY and CDR2 SMNVEV come from the germline V gene (reference sequence). The CDR3 here is CASSRLAGSSGELFF. CDR3 bases: TGTGCCAGCAGCCGACTAGCGGGTTCATCCGGGGAGCTGTTTTTT.

This rearrangement joins TRBV28 to TRBJ1-2; D perhaps matches TRBD1 (5 bases). This CDR3 region has 14 residues. Germline V CDR1 and CDR2: MDHEN, SYDVKM. V was clipped by 8 bases and J by 6 bases, with 19 bases between them. The CDR3 sequence is CASRMGVNWDGYTF. In DNA form, the CDR3 reads TGTGCCAGCCGGATGGGGGTCAACTGGGATGGCTACACCTTC.

J is TRBJ2-1 and V is TRBV27; the D gene is possibly TRBD2 (7 bases). Germline V gives CDR1 MNHEY, CDR2 SMNVEV (reference sequence). There are 14 residues in the CDR3. Trimming took off 9 bases at V and 5 bases at J, with 17 bases between the two ends. CDR3 sequence: CARGGEGPHNEQFF. In nucleotides, the CDR3 is TGTGCCAGAGGGGGGGAGGGCCCCCACAATGAGCAGTTCTTC.

The chain joins TRBV14 to TRBJ2-3, with D unclear. Looked up from germline, CDR1 is SGHDN and CDR2 is FVKESK. Trimming removed 1 base from V and 1 base from J, with 6 bases in between. The CDR3 spans 14 residues. DNA of the CDR3: TGTGCCAGCAGCCAAGTCCACGGCACAGATACGCAGTATTTT. It specifies CASSQVHGTDTQYF.

This chain connects TRBV29-1 to TRBJ2-5; 8 bases are shared with TRBD1. The ends lost 6 bases at V and 7 bases at J; junction bases unmatched: 4. This CDR3 comprises 11 residues. Per germline, CDR1 SQVTM and CDR2 ANQGSEA. The CDR3 DNA reads TGCAGCGTCGGACAGGGACCGACCCAGTACTTC. Protein product: CSVGQGPTQYF.

The V call is TRBV30, the J call TRBJ1-1; D gene uncertain. Trimming left V 0 bases short and J 1 base short, with 18 bases between. Germline CDR1 GTSNPN, CDR2 SVGIG (reference sequence). The CDR3 length is 17 residues. CDR3 sequence reads: CAWSVRYGSRTNTEAFF. The CDR3 bases are TGTGCCTGGAGTGTACGTTACGGGTCTCGGACGAACACTGAAGCTTTCTTT.

V gene TRBV18 combines with J gene TRBJ2-1, with 15 positions matching TRBD2. The CDR3 spans 19 residues. The ends lost 2 bases at V and 7 bases at J; junction bases unmatched: 12. Germline loops: CDR1 KGHSH, CDR2 LQKENI. The CDR3 coding sequence is TGTGCCAGCTCACCATTCGGGACTAGCGGGAGGTTGGCGTTGAATGAGCAGTTCTTC. This codes for CASSPFGTSGRLALNEQFF.

The rearrangement uses TRBV7-2 and TRBJ1-5; D call uncertain. The CDR3 is 13 residues long. V lost 5 bases and J lost 5, with 10 bases in between. Germline CDR1 is SGHTA and CDR2 is FQGNSA. CDR3: CASSPDLHQPQHF. Here the CDR3 DNA reads TGTGCCAGCAGCCCCGACCTGCATCAGCCCCAGCATTTT. Full variable domain (remainder filled in from reference TRBV7-2 and TRBJ1-5): GAGVSQSPSNKVTEKGKDVELRCDPISGHTALYWYRQSLGQGLEFLIYFQGNSAPDKSGLPSDRFSAERTGGSVSTLTIQRTQQEDSAVYLCASSPDLHQPQHFGDGTRLSIL.

The chain combines TRBV5-1 with TRBJ2-7; a possible D gene is TRBD2 (7 bases). The CDR3 is made up of 20 amino acids. Germline V gene data show CDR1 as SGHRS and CDR2 as YFSETQ. The V end was cut by 2 bases, the J end by 3 bases, with 30 bases between. DNA of the CDR3: TGCGCCAGCAGCTTACCCCGGGACGGAGGGACTATGGGGGCGGTCTACGAGCAGTACTTC. Amino acid sequence: CASSLPRDGGTMGAVYEQYF.

This chain joins TRBV30 and TRBJ2-6; 9 bases fit TRBD2. The trim removed 1 base at V and 0 bases at J, leaving 1 base unmatched. Germline CDR1 is GTSNPN and CDR2 is SVGIG (reference sequence). The CDR3 length is 16 residues. The CDR3 DNA follows: TGTGCCTGGAGTGGACTAGCGGACTCTGGGGCCAACGTCCTGACTTTC. Protein: CAWSGLADSGANVLTF.

This clone is a singleton in its sample. The V and J genes are TRBV5-5 and TRBJ1-5; D unclear. Germline V lookup: CDR1 SGHKS, CDR2 YYEKEE (reference sequence). This CDR3 has 14 amino acids. Trimming removed 2 bases at V and 5 bases at J, with 11 bases between. CDR3 DNA sequence: TGTGCCAGCAGCTTAGAACGGAGGGATCAGCCCCAGCATTTT. This translates into CASSLERRDQPQHF.

This clone was observed once. The V call is TRBV2, the J call TRBJ1-1; maybe TRBD1 (5 bases). The germline CDR1 and CDR2 sequences are SNHLY and FYNNEI. This CDR3 has 13 residues. V dropped 8 bases and J dropped 1 base, with 11 bases sitting between them. The CDR3 region is CASLTDRNTEAFF. In nucleotides, the CDR3 is TGTGCCAGCCTAACAGACAGGAACACTGAAGCTTTCTTT.

The gene calls are TRBV28 and TRBJ2-7, with TRBD2 identical over 8 bases. The CDR3 has 12 amino acids. The V segment lost 6 bases and the J segment 10 bases; nucleotides outside the gene matches: 8. Germline V gives CDR1 MDHEN, CDR2 SYDVKM. The CDR3 bases are TGTGCCAGCAGCTCTCCGGGACTAGTCCAGTACTTC. Encoded protein: CASSSPGLVQYF. The variable domain in full, completed from reference TRBV28 and TRBJ2-7, reads DVKVTQSSRYLVKRTGEKVFLECVQDMDHENMFWYRQDPGLGLRLIYFSYDVKMKEKGDIPEGYSVSREKKERFSLILESASTNQTSMYLCASSSPGLVQYFGPGTRLTVT.

The rearrangement links TRBV16 to TRBJ1-4; a possible D gene is TRBD1 (5 bases). This CDR3 is 16 amino acids long. The ends were cut back, 0 bases at V and 5 bases at J, with 13 bases in the middle. Germline values: CDR1 KGHSY, CDR2 FQNENV. The DNA of the CDR3 is TGTGCCAGCAGCCAATCATACAGGATAAGGAATGAAAAACTGTTTTTT. Amino acids: CASSQSYRIRNEKLFF.

The CDR3 nucleotides read TGTGCCAGCAGCTTACCAGTAGGTGAGCAGTTCTTC. Translated: CASSLPVGEQFF. The chain couples TRBV7-9 to TRBJ2-1; D not certain. The CDR3 runs to 12 residues. V lost 2 bases to trimming and J lost 9 bases, with 8 bases between them. The V gene's germline CDR1 is SEHNR and CDR2 FQNEAQ (reference sequence). Drawing the rest from reference TRBV7-9 and TRBJ2-1, the complete variable domain is DTGVSQNPRHKITKRGQNVTFRCDPISEHNRLYWYRQTLGQGPEFLTYFQNEAQLEKSRLLSDRFSAERPKGSFSTLEIQRTEQGDSAMYLCASSLPVGEQFFGPGTRLTVL.

The genes are TRBV28 and TRBJ2-5, with 7 bases fitting TRBD1. The V gene's germline CDR1 is MDHEN and CDR2 SYDVKM. The CDR3 spans 16 residues. Trimming at V came to 2 bases and at J to 2 bases, leaving 8 bases not matched to a gene. The CDR3 sequence is CASSLGWGTVQETQYF. CDR3 coding DNA: TGTGCCAGCAGTTTAGGGTGGGGGACAGTACAAGAGACCCAGTACTTC.

The chain recombines TRBV7-9 with TRBJ2-1; tentative D call: TRBD1 (5 bases). The CDR3 runs 14 residues. Germline values: CDR1 SEHNR, CDR2 FQNEAQ (reference sequence). Trimming took off 1 base at V and 12 bases at J, with 16 bases between the two ends. In DNA, the CDR3 is TGTGCCAGCAGCTTAGGAACCCAGGGTGGACGGCAGTTCTTC. Encoded protein: CASSLGTQGGRQFF.

This chain uses TRBV2 with TRBJ2-1, with 7 positions matching TRBD1. The CDR3 runs 13 residues. The V segment lost 7 bases and the J segment 7 bases; nucleotides outside the gene matches: 7. Germline CDR1 reads SNHLY; CDR2 reads FYNNEI. CDR3 amino acids: CASTEGTVNEQFF. Written as DNA, the CDR3 is TGTGCCAGCACCGAAGGGACAGTGAATGAGCAGTTCTTC. Full variable domain (remainder filled in from reference TRBV2 and TRBJ2-1): EPEVTQTPSHQVTQMGQEVILRCVPISNHLYFYWYRQILGQKVEFLVSFYNNEISEKSEIFDDQFSVERPDGSNFTLKIRSTKLEDSAMYFCASTEGTVNEQFFGPGTRLTVL.

The J gene is TRBJ2-5, the V gene TRBV19, with D perhaps given as TRBD1 or TRBD2 (5 bases each). Judging by the DNA end, TRBJ2-7 fits better; the J call may be wrong. This CDR3 has 13 residues. Germline values: CDR1 LNHDA, CDR2 SQIVND (reference sequence). This CDR3 is CASSSRGDYEQYF. As DNA, the CDR3 is TGTGCCAGTAGTTCCCGAGGGGACTACGAGCAGTACTTC.

The count of this clone is one. The V call is TRBV6-1, the J call TRBJ1-1; D is possibly TRBD1 (6 bases). There are 14 residues in the CDR3. Germline loops: CDR1 MNHNS, CDR2 SASEGT. Deletions cut 6 bases from V and 5 bases from J, with 16 bases between. CDR3: CASSARGRGTEAFF. The CDR3 DNA sequence: TGTGCCAGCAGCGCAAGGGGGAGAGGGACTGAAGCTTTCTTT.

As to this clone: Other DNA sequences in the sample encode the same CDR3. The chain couples TRBV5-1 to TRBJ2-7; 10 bases line up with TRBD1. Trimming cost V 4 bases and J 2 bases; bases outside gene matches: 3. The germline V gene has CDR1 SGHRS and CDR2 YFSETQ. The CDR3 is 14 residues long. The CDR3 here is CASSPGQGAYEQYF. The CDR3 DNA reads TGCGCCAGCAGCCCCGGACAGGGGGCCTACGAGCAGTACTTC.

J is TRBJ2-1 and V is TRBV5-4; TRBD2 agrees at 11 bases. V shed 0 bases and J 5 bases; nucleotides not matched to a gene: 1. Germline assignment: CDR1 SGHNT and CDR2 YYREEE (reference sequence). The CDR3 is made up of 15 amino acids. CDR3 bases: TGTGCCAGCAGCTTGGGGACTAGCGGGCACAATGAGCAGTTCTTC. The encoded protein is CASSLGTSGHNEQFF.

The chain has TRBV7-2 and TRBJ1-1; D is undetermined. The germline V gene has CDR1 SGHTA and CDR2 FQGNSA. The CDR3 is 14 residues long. With 5 bases removed from V and 4 bases from J, the gap between germline ends came to 14 bases. The chain's CDR3 is CASSRQGSGTEAFF. Written as DNA, the CDR3 is TGTGCCAGCAGCCGGCAAGGGTCGGGCACTGAAGCTTTCTTT.

The chain uses TRBV28 and TRBJ2-4; 12 bases align to TRBD2. Germline CDR1 and CDR2: MDHEN and SYDVKM. The CDR3 is made up of 14 amino acids. J gave up 15 bases and V 4 bases, and 10 bases lay outside the gene matches. The CDR3, as DNA: TGTGCCAGCAGTTCGCCAGGACTAGCGGGAAGGTGGTACTTC. This encodes CASSSPGLAGRWYF.

CDR3 coding DNA: TGTGCCAGCAGTGGAAGAACGGGACCTCGAGAAGAGACCCAGTACTTC. Translated, it gives CASSGRTGPREETQYF. The rearrangement links TRBV28 to TRBJ2-5, with D perhaps TRBD1 or TRBD2 (5 bases each). This CDR3 contains 16 residues. Germline loops: CDR1 MDHEN, CDR2 SYDVKM. Trimming pared 5 bases from V and 3 bases from J, leaving 19 bases between.

This chain uses TRBV11-3 with TRBJ1-1; D not resolved. The V and J ends lost 5 bases and 1 base respectively, with 8 bases between them. Germline CDR1 SGHNT, CDR2 YENEEA. This CDR3 has 13 amino acids. The CDR3 loop is CASSPGRNTEAFF. CDR3 coding DNA: TGTGCCAGCAGCCCGGGTCGGAACACTGAAGCTTTCTTT.

CDR3 DNA sequence: TGCGCCAGCAGCTTGGATTCGTGGACCGATAGCTCCTACGAGCAGTACTTC. Translated: CASSLDSWTDSSYEQYF. The chain employs TRBV5-1 and TRBJ2-5; no definite D call. Gene TRBJ2-7 matches the end of the DNA better, so the J call may be wrong. CDR1 is SGHRS and CDR2 is YFSETQ in the germline V gene. The CDR3 runs to 17 residues.

The rearrangement joins TRBV28 to TRBJ1-4; D gene uncertain. Trimming shortened V by 5 bases and J by 7 bases, and 23 bases separated the two germline ends. This CDR3 region has 17 residues. Germline CDR1 reads MDHEN; CDR2 reads SYDVKM. For the CDR3, the DNA is TGTGCCAGCAGTACCCCGGGTCTGACCACGCGGGGTGAAAAACTGTTTTTT. Protein: CASSTPGLTTRGEKLFF.

The V gene is TRBV10-1, the J gene TRBJ2-2; TRBD2 aligns across 14 bases. The CDR3 spans 22 residues. Germline lookup yields CDR1 WNHNN and CDR2 SYGVQD (reference sequence). The ends lost 5 bases at V and 3 bases at J; junction bases unmatched: 20. The CDR3 DNA reads as TGCGCCAGCAGTTCGACGGGAAGAAGGACTAGCGGGAGGTTGGCGGACACCGGGGAGCTGTTTTTT. Translated, it gives CASSSTGRRTSGRLADTGELFF.